This T cell receptor (beta chain) was obtained from a study of identical twins. TCRdb itself ran the 5' RACE reads through MiXCR, one entry per CDR3 protein. The sample lists about 550,000 distinct CDR3 sequences; about a fifth were seen once. In regard to this clonotype: The target antigen is unknown.

Every sampled donor was Caucasian and healthy. Study-level points and caveats: Analyses based on zero insertions could be partly confounded by invariant MAIT and iNKT cells. Conclusions leaned on cross-sectional statistical analysis and did not track the same donors over time.

This sample was also put to use in a study of yellow fever vaccine responses in identical twins.

Sequencing input: CD4+ T cells sorted from blood. The sequence was obtained from a woman in her late teens or twenties in good health.

CDR3 in DNA: TGTGCCACCAGCAGGGTAGGCACAGATACGCAGTATTTT. This sequence encodes CATSRVGTDTQYF. This chain joins TRBV15 and TRBJ2-3; no reliable D call. V lost 3 bases and J lost 1, with 5 bases in between. CDR1 and CDR2 (germline): LNHNV, YYDKDF (reference sequence). This CDR3 has 13 residues.